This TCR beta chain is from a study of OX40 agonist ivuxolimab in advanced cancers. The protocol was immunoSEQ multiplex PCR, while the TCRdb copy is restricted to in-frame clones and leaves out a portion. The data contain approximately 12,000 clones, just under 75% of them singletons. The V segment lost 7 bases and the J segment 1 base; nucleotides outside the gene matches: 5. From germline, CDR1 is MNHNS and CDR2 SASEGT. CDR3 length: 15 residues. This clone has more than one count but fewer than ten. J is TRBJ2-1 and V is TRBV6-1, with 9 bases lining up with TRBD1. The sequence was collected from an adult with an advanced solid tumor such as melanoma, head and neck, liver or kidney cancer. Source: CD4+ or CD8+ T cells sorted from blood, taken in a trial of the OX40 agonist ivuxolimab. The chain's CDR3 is CASTGGTGSYNEQFF. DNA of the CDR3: TGTGCCAGCACCGGTGGGACAGGGTCCTACAATGAGCAGTTCTTC.